This T cell receptor beta chain comes out of a study of cytomegalovirus exposure and HLA in healthy donors. Study background: Among the 398 genotyped donors, approximately 81% were placed in the Caucasian-associated ancestry cluster. General observations from the study: For cytomegalovirus status, the classifier reportedly gave diagnoses with high specificity and sensitivity. According to a later analysis, donors in an Asian-associated ancestry cluster reportedly had fewer N-insertions than the roughly 670-donor mean.

The PCR contained 60 Vbeta and 13 Jbeta primers. Assay used: immunoSEQ multiplex PCR; TCRdb lists only in-frame clones, some missing. The repertoire has about 160,000 clones, roughly 77% of them found once; the top ten carry around 2.2%. Of note for this clone: The antigen is undetermined.

Unrecorded immune exposures were likely, despite nominal health at sampling. The source material was PBMCs. This TCR was recovered from a man in his fifties or sixties in good health and CMV-seropositive.

The DNA for the CDR3 is TGTGCCAGCAGCTCGACTAGCGGAAGCTCCTACAATGAGCAGTTCTTC. It encodes CASSSTSGSSYNEQFF. This chain links TRBV7-9 with TRBJ2-1; 9 bases line up with TRBD2. The germline CDR1 and CDR2 sequences are SEHNR and FQNEAQ (reference sequence). With 4 bases clipped from V and 0 bases from J, the junction kept 4 bases outside the gene matches. The CDR3 runs 16 residues.